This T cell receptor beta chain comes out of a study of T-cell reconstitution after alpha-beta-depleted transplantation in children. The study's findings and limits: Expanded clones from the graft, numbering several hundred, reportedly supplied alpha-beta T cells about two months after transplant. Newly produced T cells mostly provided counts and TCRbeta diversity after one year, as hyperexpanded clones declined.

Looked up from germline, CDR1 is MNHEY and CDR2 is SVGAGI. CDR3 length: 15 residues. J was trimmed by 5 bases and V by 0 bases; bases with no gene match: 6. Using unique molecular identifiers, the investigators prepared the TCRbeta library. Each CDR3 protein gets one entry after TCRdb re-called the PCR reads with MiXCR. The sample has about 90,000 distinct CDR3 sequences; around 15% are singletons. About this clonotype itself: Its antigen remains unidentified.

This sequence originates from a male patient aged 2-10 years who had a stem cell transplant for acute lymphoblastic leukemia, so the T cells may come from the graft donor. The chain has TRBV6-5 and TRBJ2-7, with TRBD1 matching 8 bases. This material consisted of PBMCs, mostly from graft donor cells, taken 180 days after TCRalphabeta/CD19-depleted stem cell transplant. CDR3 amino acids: CASSYSIWTGNEQYF. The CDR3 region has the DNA TGTGCCAGCAGTTACTCGATATGGACAGGGAACGAGCAGTACTTC.